This T cell receptor beta chain was sequenced during a study of cytomegalovirus exposure and HLA in healthy donors. As for the study in general: A prior study identified approximately 120 million unique TCR beta sequences from roughly 180 million T cells.

The V gene's germline CDR1 is SGHKS and CDR2 YYEKEE (reference sequence). V trimming: 3 bases; J trimming: 0 bases; junction bases outside the gene matches: 1. There are 14 residues in the CDR3. Study conclusions and caveats: The study listed some 160 cytomegalovirus-associated TCR beta chains. The authors later found most CMV-associated TCR beta chains appeared HLA-restricted.

Participants comprised healthy donors of bone marrow. The PCR had 60 Vbeta and 13 Jbeta primers. The assay was immunoSEQ multiplex PCR, and TCRdb's table has in-frame clones only and misses some. Altogether approximately 100,000 clones are present, about 80% being singletons, with the ten largest covering around 7.7%. Points on this clone: Its antigen is unknown.

The chain has TRBV5-5 and TRBJ2-3; 7 nucleotides agree with TRBD2. Sequencing was done on a sample of PBMCs. The source of this sequence is a woman between 50 and 59 years old in good health and CMV-seropositive. CDR3 in amino acids: CASSSGRSTDTQYF. CDR3 DNA sequence: TGTGCCAGCAGCTCCGGGAGGAGCACAGATACGCAGTATTTT.